This TCR beta chain was identified during a study of T cell responses to AZD1222 COVID-19 vaccine. General study findings and limits: Seropositive AZD1222 recipients at baseline numbered only 5 or 6. Spike-specific TCR breadth and depth both grew after two AZD1222 doses. Clonal diversity was possibly underestimated, and white British individuals and females predominated among donors.

Profiling relied on immunoSEQ multiplex PCR, and the TCRdb table lists in-frame clones only, not all of them. This table has around 100,000 clones, 85% to 95% appearing once. As concerns this clone: Its antigen is unknown.

CDR1 is MGHRA and CDR2 is YSYEKL in the germline V gene. The CDR3 runs 15 residues. The V and J ends lost 5 bases and 4 bases respectively, with 15 bases between them. The chain recombines TRBV4-1 with TRBJ1-5, with D possibly being TRBD1 (6 bases). This TCR was sampled from an adult in good health. The sequencing used peripheral blood, collected on day 0 of AZD1222 vaccination. The CDR3 DNA reads as TGCGCCAGCAGCAAGGCAGGGGTCTGGAATCAGCCCCAGCATTTT. As protein: CASSKAGVWNQPQHF.